This is a list of T cell receptor beta chains from one sample in a study of T cells in Graves' hyperthyroidism and ophthalmopathy. TCRdb analysed the multiplex PCR reads with MiXCR anew, one entry per CDR3 protein. The repertoire holds a few hundred thousand distinct CDR3 sequences, with roughly 20% as singletons. The source material was blood. The receptors were gathered from a young man with Graves' hyperthyroidism. Each CDR3 is given with its conserved first and last residue. The order of the fields is CDR3 DNA, CDR3 protein, clone size, V gene, D gene, J gene, CDR3 length. A D gene is named only where the DNA matches it firmly. Clone size is stated in some rows and not others, as once, few, many or a class when expanded.

CDR3nt: TGTGCCAGTAGTATTGGGACCCTAGAAGCTTTCTTT
CDR3aa: CASSIGTLEAFF
abundance: many
v_gene: TRBV19
d_gene: -
j_gene: TRBJ1-1
len: 12

CDR3nt: TGTGCCAGTAGAACCGGGACAGGGTACGCTGAAGCTTTCTTT
CDR3aa: CASRTGTGYAEAFF
abundance: many
v_gene: TRBV19
d_gene: TRBD1
j_gene: TRBJ1-1
len: 14

CDR3nt: TGTGCCAGTAGCTGGTGGCAGGACGATCGTTGGTACACTGAAGCTTTCTTT
CDR3aa: CASSWWQDDRWYTEAFF
abundance: few
v_gene: TRBV19
d_gene: -
j_gene: TRBJ1-1
len: 17

CDR3nt: TGTGCCAGCAGACAGTCCCGGGGCAATCAGCCCCAGCATTTT
CDR3aa: CASRQSRGNQPQHF
abundance: many
v_gene: TRBV12-3/TRBV12-4
d_gene: -
j_gene: TRBJ1-5
len: 14

CDR3nt: TGTGCCAGCAGCCGGGACAGTGCCAAGAGGACCCAGTACTTC
CDR3aa: CASSRDSAKRTQYF
abundance: -
v_gene: TRBV12-3/TRBV12-4
d_gene: TRBD1
j_gene: TRBJ2-5
len: 14

CDR3nt: TGCAGTGCTAGACCTGCGGGGGGGCGCAAAAACATTCAGTACTTC
CDR3aa: CSARPAGGRKNIQYF
abundance: many
v_gene: TRBV20-1
d_gene: TRBD2
j_gene: TRBJ2-4
len: 15

CDR3nt: TGCAGCGTTGAACAGGTCCCTTATGGCTACACCTTC
CDR3aa: CSVEQVPYGYTF
abundance: -
v_gene: TRBV29-1
d_gene: -
j_gene: TRBJ1-2
len: 12

CDR3nt: TGTGCCAGCAGCCTTAACAGTGGTTCGCGAGGCTACACCTTC
CDR3aa: CASSLNSGSRGYTF
abundance: -
v_gene: TRBV3-1
d_gene: -
j_gene: TRBJ1-2
len: 14

CDR3nt: TGCAGTGCTTCGGGACTAGCGGGGGGGCATTCCGGGGAGCTGTTTTTT
CDR3aa: CSASGLAGGHSGELFF
abundance: few
v_gene: TRBV20-1
d_gene: TRBD2
j_gene: TRBJ2-2
len: 16

CDR3nt: TGTGCCAGCAGTACGGGACCCCATCAGCCCCAGCATTTT
CDR3aa: CASSTGPHQPQHF
abundance: many
v_gene: TRBV2
d_gene: -
j_gene: TRBJ1-5
len: 13

CDR3nt: TGTGCCAGCAGTTTTGGGGCAAGGGGGGCTAACTATGGCTACACCTTC
CDR3aa: CASSFGARGANYGYTF
abundance: -
v_gene: TRBV6-5
d_gene: -
j_gene: TRBJ1-2
len: 16

CDR3nt: TGTGCCAGCAGTTCCGTGACCTATGGCTACACCTTC
CDR3aa: CASSSVTYGYTF
abundance: many
v_gene: TRBV28
d_gene: -
j_gene: TRBJ1-2
len: 12

CDR3nt: TGTGCCAGCAGTGATCCCGGGCATGGCTACGCCTTC
CDR3aa: CASSDPGHGYAF
abundance: -
v_gene: TRBV6-1
d_gene: -
j_gene: TRBJ1-2
len: 12

CDR3nt: TGTGCCAGCAGGACAGGGGATGGCTACACCTTC
CDR3aa: CASRTGDGYTF
abundance: many
v_gene: TRBV6-5
d_gene: TRBD1
j_gene: TRBJ1-2
len: 11

CDR3nt: TGTGCCAGCAGTCCGCAGGGGGAGAATCAGCCCCAGCATTTT
CDR3aa: CASSPQGENQPQHF
abundance: many
v_gene: TRBV28
d_gene: TRBD1
j_gene: TRBJ1-5
len: 14

CDR3nt: TGTGCCAGCTCACCATCAACTACAAGAGGGACCCAGTACTTC
CDR3aa: CASSPSTTRGTQYF
abundance: once
v_gene: TRBV18
d_gene: -
j_gene: TRBJ2-5
len: 14

CDR3nt: TGTGCCAGCAGTTTAGCCGGGACAGGGGTTTACGAGCAGTACTTC
CDR3aa: CASSLAGTGVYEQYF
abundance: many
v_gene: TRBV12-3/TRBV12-4
d_gene: TRBD1
j_gene: TRBJ2-7
len: 15

CDR3nt: TGTGCCTGGAGTCTGCCCAGGGTCGTGAACTATGGCTACACCTTC
CDR3aa: CAWSLPRVVNYGYTF
abundance: -
v_gene: TRBV30
d_gene: -
j_gene: TRBJ1-2
len: 15